This note documents a single T cell receptor beta chain sequence. This clone has only one observation. What this receptor recognizes is not known. Base qualities were left out, and no much larger clone turns up one base away. Looking up the germline V gene yields CDR1 SGHTA and CDR2 FQGNSA. The CDR3 numbers 17 residues from cysteine through phenylalanine. The retained sequence is limited to the CDR3, 51 bases, with the frame set at the first base. V and J are truncated by 1 base and 2 bases respectively, leaving an intervening sequence of 17 bases. The record originates from a study of blood T cell repertoires in COVID-19 (dated by TCRdb to 2018 to 2020). About the investigation overall: Samples covering the acute and convalescent phases of COVID-19 were provided by collaborators in the United States, Italy and Spain. The repertoires were released in a freely available public database meant as a resource for research on the immune response to SARS-CoV-2. The sample metadata nearly always contained a de-identified subject ID, COVID-19 status, age in years and sex. The samples were drawn from two sources: the first 160 participants of the ongoing ImmuneRACE study, and 1,000 to 1,500 subjects contributed by 6 global collaborators. Subjects who had been exposed to COVID-19, were actively infected with it, or had recovered from it provided the deeply sampled blood TCRbeta repertoires that made up the dataset. The prospective study material was composed of cDNA or gDNA derived from T cells, B-cell-depleted T cells, or PBMCs. Where HLA class I and class II types were available, the types were taken from metadata supplied by the sample provider, not from assay-based typing.

TCRbeta CDR3 regions were amplified from genomic DNA by means of the immunoSEQ Assay, a bias-controlled multiplex PCR. From the authors' description of their analysis: Nucleated cell counts per sample were estimated from amplification of reference gene primers within the assay. To quantify the absolute abundance of each unique TCRbeta CDR3 rearrangement, sequence reads were collapsed and filtered. For each sample, productive Simpson clonality was calculated by taking the square root of Simpson's diversity index across productive rearrangements. The table was pulled from immuneACCESS by TCRdb, which kept in-frame rearrangements only. Such tables lose some clones; where checked, under half of the loss comes from unresolved V genes, and the rest has no known cause. Clone size and the V and J calls come from that table; the DNA yielded D and trimming. For this sample the table gives about 92,000 clones, of which around 88% were detected only once. Approximately 20% of the sample goes to the ten largest clones.

What the work shows at the level of the full study, not this receptor alone: Clinical and demographic metadata were provided uncurated, with the amount varying by source and participant.

In Seattle, one collaborating source enrolled patients while the infection was active and tracked those patients longitudinally over the course of disease. Collaborating institutions collected whole blood in K2EDTA tubes following their own protocols. For TCRbeta analysis, collaborators shipped samples in one of three forms: frozen whole blood, isolated PBMCs, or DNA extracted from either of those sample types. The TCR originated in a woman aged 60-70 years with COVID-19, enrolled during active disease. The rearranged chain carries TRBV7-2 and TRBJ1-1; tentative D gene TRBD1, with 5 bases matching. Sequences were obtained from peripheral blood. The CDR3 sequence is CASSLVGTPLVNTEAFF. The DNA is TGTGCCAGCAGCTTAGTGGGGACTCCACTAGTCAACACTGAAGCTTTCTTT.